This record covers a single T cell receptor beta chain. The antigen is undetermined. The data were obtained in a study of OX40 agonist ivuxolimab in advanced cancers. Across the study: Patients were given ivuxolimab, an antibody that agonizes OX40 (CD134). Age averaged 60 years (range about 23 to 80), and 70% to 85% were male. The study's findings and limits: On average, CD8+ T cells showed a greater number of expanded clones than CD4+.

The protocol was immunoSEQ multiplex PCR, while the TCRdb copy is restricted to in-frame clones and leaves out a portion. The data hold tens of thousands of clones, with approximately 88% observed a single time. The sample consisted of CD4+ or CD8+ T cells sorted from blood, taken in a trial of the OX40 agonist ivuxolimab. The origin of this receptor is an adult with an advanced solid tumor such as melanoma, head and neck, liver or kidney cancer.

The DNA of the CDR3 is TGTGCCAGCACCGAAGGGACAGTCCCCAATCAGCCCCAGCATTTT. Encoded protein: CASTEGTVPNQPQHF. This chain uses TRBV7-6 with TRBJ1-5; TRBD1 aligns across 7 bases. After removal of 7 bases from V and 3 bases from J, the junction contained 9 bases not matched to a gene. CDR1 and CDR2 from the germline V gene are SGHVS and FNYEAQ. CDR3 size: 15 residues.